This T cell receptor beta chain was recorded in a study of T-cell memory formation after mild COVID-19. On the study more broadly: Largely donor-specific sequence clusters came from a couple of donors. General observations from the study: Later expanders leaned CD4+, whereas day 15 to 85 contracting clones were balanced CD4/CD8. The CD4+ clones that contracted clustered mainly within CM and EM, and the CD8+ clones concentrated in EMRA.

This clonotype has only a few counts. The antigen remains undetermined. MiXCR, run by TCRdb on the 5' RACE reads, gives a single entry per CDR3 protein. The table records 110,000 to 150,000 distinct CDR3 sequences, 13% to 15% of them present only once. The material sequenced was PBMCs or a T cell subset sorted from them (not recorded which). This clonotype was sampled from an adult woman who had mild COVID-19 (a few samples of this study predate the infection). Cell type and time point are not known.

The DNA of the CDR3 is TGTGCCAGCAGGCCAAATAGTGACGGACTGGGCTCCTACGAGCAGTACTTC. Translation: CASRPNSDGLGSYEQYF. V usage is TRBV7-9 and J usage is TRBJ2-7; D is perhaps TRBD2 (5 bases). The CDR3 runs to 17 residues. V dropped 6 bases and J dropped 0 bases, with 21 bases sitting between them. The germline gives CDR1 SEHNR, CDR2 FQNEAQ (reference sequence).